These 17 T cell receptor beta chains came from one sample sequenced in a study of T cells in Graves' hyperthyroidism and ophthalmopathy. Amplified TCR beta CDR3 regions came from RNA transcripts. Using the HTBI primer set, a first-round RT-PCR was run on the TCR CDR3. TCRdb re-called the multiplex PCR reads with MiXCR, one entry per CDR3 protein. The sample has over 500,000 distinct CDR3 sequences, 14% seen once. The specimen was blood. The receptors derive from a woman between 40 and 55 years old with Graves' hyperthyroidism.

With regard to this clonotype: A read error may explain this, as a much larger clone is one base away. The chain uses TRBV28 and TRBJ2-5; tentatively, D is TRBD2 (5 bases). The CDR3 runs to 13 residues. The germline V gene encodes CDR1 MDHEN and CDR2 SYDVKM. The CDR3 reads CVSSQAGYETQYF. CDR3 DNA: TGTGTCAGCAGCCAGGCGGGCTATGAGACCCAGTACTTC. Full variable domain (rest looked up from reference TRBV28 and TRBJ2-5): DVKVTQSSRYLVKRTGEKVFLECVQDMDHENMFWYRQDPGLGLRLIYFSYDVKMKEKGDIPEGYSVSREKKERFSLILESASTNQTSMYLCVSSQAGYETQYFGPGTRLLVL.

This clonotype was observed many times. This CDR3 reads CASSLASPGQEAFF. The CDR3 nucleotides read TGCGCCAGCAGCTTGGCATCTCCGGGACAAGAAGCTTTCTTT. This chain connects TRBV5-1 to TRBJ1-1, with a tentative D call TRBD1 (6 bases). Between the trimmed V and J ends, which lost 0 bases and 8 bases, there was a span of 14 bases. Germline CDR1 SGHRS, CDR2 YFSETQ. The CDR3 consists of 14 residues.

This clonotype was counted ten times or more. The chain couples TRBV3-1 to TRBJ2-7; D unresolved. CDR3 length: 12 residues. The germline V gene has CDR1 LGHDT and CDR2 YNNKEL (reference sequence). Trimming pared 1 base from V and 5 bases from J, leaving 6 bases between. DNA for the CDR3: TGTGCCAGCAGCCAAGCGCAAAACGAGCAGTACTTC. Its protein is CASSQAQNEQYF.

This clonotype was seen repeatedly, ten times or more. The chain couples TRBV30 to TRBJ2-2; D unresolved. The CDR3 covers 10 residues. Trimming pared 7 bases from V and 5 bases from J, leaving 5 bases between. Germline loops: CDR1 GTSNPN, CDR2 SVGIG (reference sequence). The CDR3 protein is CAYYTGELFF. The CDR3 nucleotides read TGTGCCTACTATACCGGGGAGCTGTTTTTT.

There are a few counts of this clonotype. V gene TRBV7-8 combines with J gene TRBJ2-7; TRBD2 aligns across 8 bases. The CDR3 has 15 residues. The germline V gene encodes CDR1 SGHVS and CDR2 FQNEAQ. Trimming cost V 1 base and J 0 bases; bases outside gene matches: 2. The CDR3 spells CASSLVREGSYEQYF. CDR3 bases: TGTGCCAGCAGCTTAGTACGGGAGGGCTCCTACGAGCAGTACTTC.

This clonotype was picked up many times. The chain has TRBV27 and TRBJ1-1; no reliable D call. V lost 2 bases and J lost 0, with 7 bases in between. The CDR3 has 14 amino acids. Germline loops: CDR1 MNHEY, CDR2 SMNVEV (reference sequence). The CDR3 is CASSLNGLNTEAFF. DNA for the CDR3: TGTGCCAGCAGTTTAAACGGACTGAACACTGAAGCTTTCTTT.

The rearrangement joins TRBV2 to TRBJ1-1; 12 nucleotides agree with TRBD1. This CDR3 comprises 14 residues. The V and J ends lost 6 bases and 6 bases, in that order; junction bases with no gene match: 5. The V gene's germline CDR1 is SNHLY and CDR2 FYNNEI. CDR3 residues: CASSGTGGASEAFF. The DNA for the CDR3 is TGTGCCAGCAGCGGGACAGGGGGCGCCTCTGAAGCTTTCTTT.

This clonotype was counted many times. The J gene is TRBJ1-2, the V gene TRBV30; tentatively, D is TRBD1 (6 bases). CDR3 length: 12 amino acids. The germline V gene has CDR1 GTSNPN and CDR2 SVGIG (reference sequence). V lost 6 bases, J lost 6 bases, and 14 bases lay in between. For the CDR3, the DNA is TGTGCCTGCAAACTAGGGGGGCATGGCTACACCTTC. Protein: CACKLGGHGYTF.

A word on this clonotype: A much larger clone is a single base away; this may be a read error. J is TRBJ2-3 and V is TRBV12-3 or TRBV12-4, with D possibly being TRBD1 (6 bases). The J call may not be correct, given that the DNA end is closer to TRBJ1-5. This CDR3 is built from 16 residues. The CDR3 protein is CASSRNEGGSTDTQHF. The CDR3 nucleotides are TGTGCCAGCAGTCGTAACGAGGGGGGTAGCACAGATACGCAGCATTTT.

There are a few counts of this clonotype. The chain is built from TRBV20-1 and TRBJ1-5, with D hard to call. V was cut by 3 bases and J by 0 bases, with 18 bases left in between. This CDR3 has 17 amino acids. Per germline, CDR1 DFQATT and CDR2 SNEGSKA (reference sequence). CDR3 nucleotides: TGCAGTGCTAGCCCCATGGGCGGGGAGAGTAGCAATCAGCCCCAGCATTTT. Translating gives CSASPMGGESSNQPQHF.

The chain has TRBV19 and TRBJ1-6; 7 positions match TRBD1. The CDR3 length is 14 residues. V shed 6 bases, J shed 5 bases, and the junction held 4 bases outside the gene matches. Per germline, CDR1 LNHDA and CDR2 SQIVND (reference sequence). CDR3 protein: CASRNRGDNSPLHF. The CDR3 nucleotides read TGTGCCAGTAGGAACAGGGGAGATAATTCACCCCTCCACTTT.

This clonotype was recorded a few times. The CDR3 here is CASSLGVAFTDTQYF. The CDR3 nucleotides are TGTGCCAGCAGCTTGGGGGTAGCCTTCACAGATACGCAGTATTTT. This sequence joins TRBV5-6 and TRBJ2-3; unclear D gene. V lost 0 bases and J lost 2, with 10 bases in between. Germline assignment: CDR1 SGHDT and CDR2 YYEEEE. The CDR3 is 15 amino acids.

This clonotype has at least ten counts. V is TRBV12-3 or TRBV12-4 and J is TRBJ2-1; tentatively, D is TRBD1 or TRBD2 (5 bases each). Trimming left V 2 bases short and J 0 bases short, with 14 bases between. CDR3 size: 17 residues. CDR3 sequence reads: CASSLIGWGSSYNEQFF. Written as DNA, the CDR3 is TGTGCCAGCAGTTTAATCGGGTGGGGGAGCTCCTACAATGAGCAGTTCTTC.

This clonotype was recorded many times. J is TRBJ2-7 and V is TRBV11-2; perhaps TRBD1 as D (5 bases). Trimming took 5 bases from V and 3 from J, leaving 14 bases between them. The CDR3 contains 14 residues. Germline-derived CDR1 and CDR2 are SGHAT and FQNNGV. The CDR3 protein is CASSIGDSYYEQYF. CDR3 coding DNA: TGTGCCAGCAGCATAGGCGACAGTTACTACGAGCAGTACTTC.

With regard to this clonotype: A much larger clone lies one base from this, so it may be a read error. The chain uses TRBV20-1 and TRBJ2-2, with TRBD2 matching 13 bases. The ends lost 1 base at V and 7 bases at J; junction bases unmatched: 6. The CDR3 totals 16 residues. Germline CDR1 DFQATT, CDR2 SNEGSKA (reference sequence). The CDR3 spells CSARGLAGGSIGELFF. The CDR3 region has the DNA TGCAGTGCTAGAGGACTAGCGGGAGGTTCAATCGGGGAGCTGTTTTTT.

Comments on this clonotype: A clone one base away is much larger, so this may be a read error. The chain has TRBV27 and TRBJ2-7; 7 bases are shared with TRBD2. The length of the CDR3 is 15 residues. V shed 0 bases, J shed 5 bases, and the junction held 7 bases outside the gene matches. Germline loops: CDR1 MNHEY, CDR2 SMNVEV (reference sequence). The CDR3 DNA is TGTGCCAGCAGTTTATCCCCACTAGCGAACCACGAGCAGTACTTC. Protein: CASSLSPLANHEQYF.

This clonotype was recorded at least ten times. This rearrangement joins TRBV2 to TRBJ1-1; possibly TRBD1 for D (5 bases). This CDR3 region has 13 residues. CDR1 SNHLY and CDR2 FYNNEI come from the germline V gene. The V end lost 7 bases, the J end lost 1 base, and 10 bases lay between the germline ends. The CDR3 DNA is TGTGCCAGCATAGACAGCCAGAACACTGAAGCTTTCTTT. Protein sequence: CASIDSQNTEAFF.